This T cell receptor beta chain was captured in a study of molecular identifiers for immune sequencing clone quantification. In TCRdb, the PCR reads were re-called with MiXCR into one record per CDR3 protein. The table has under 650,000 distinct CDR3 sequences, around 20% seen once. The V gene end was trimmed by 7 bases and the J gene end by 1 base; junction bases not matched to a gene: 8. The CDR3 has 17 amino acids. The chain has TRBV12-3 or TRBV12-4 and TRBJ2-6; 9 bases line up with TRBD1. Sequenced: naive CD8+ T cells from blood, with Jurkat cell RNA spiked in. The subset here: FACS-sorted CD8+CD4-CCR7+CD45RA+ naive T cells. This TCR was sampled from a human donor in good health. Some libraries in this study had Jurkat cell RNA spiked in. The CDR3 coding sequence is TGTGCCAGCACTACAGGGGGCGTCGGGTCTGGGGCCAACGTCCTGACTTTC. As protein: CASTTGGVGSGANVLTF.